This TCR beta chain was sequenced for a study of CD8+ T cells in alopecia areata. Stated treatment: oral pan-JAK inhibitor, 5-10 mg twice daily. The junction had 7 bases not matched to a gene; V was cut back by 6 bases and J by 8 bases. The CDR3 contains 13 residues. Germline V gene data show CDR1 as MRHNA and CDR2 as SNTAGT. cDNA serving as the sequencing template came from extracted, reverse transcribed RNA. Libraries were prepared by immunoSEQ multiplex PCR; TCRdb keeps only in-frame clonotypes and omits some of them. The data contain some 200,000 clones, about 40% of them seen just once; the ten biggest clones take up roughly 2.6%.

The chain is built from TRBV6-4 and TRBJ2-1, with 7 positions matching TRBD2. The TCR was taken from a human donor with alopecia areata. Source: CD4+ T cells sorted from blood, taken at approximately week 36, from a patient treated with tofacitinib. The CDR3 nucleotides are TGTGCCAGCAGCCAAGGGAGGGCCTATGAGCAGTTCTTC. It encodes CASSQGRAYEQFF.